Presented here are 27 T cell receptor beta chains from one specimen sequenced in a study of T cells in tumors after PD-1 blockade. Here immunoSEQ multiplex PCR was the method, and the copy in TCRdb shows in-frame clones only, minus some. The sample comprises 40,000 to 55,000 clones, approximately 79% of which are singletons, and approximately 16% rests with the top ten. Material: PBMCs, obtained before anti-PD-1 treatment. The receptors originated from a human donor with basal cell carcinoma.

This chain connects TRBV24-1 to TRBJ2-5; D not certain. Germline V gene sequence: CDR1 KGHDR, CDR2 SFDVKD. The CDR3 runs to 13 residues. Trimming left V 6 bases short and J 1 base short, with 8 bases between. The DNA for the CDR3 is TGTGCCACCAGTTTAGTCGGCCAAGAGACCCAGTACTTC. Amino acids: CATSLVGQETQYF.

The chain has TRBV27 and TRBJ1-2; 7 nucleotides match TRBD1. V shed 6 bases and J 2 bases; nucleotides not matched to a gene: 3. The CDR3 runs 13 residues. Per the germline V gene, CDR1 is MNHEY and CDR2 is SMNVEV (reference sequence). In nucleotides, the CDR3 is TGTGCCAGCAGCTCGGGACAGAACTATGGCTACACCTTC. Translation: CASSSGQNYGYTF.

To note about this clone: At one end the junction does not follow the germline gene, possibly because of a read error. V gene TRBV15 combines with J gene TRBJ1-1; D is uncertain. In germline, CDR1 is LNHNV, CDR2 YYDKDF (reference sequence). The CDR3 contains 11 residues. CDR3 loop: CATSSYTEAFF. CDR3 nucleotide sequence: TGTGCCACCAGCAGCTACACAGAAGCTTTCTTT. The whole variable domain, filled in from reference TRBV15 and TRBJ1-1, reads DAMVIQNPRYQVTQFGKPVTLSCSQTLNHNVMYWYQQKSSQAPKLLFHYYDKDFNNEADTPDNFQSRRPNTSFCFLDIRSPGLGDTAMYLCATSSYTEAFFGQGTRLTVV.

This rearrangement joins TRBV11-3 to TRBJ2-3, with TRBD2 identical over 10 bases. This CDR3 region has 17 residues. V gave up 2 bases and J gave up 4 bases; unmatched junction bases: 9. Germline V gives CDR1 SGHNT, CDR2 YENEEA. DNA of the CDR3: TGTGCCAGCAGCTTACATGTGACGAGCGGGGGGGCAGATACGCAGTATTTT. It specifies CASSLHVTSGGADTQYF.

This rearrangement joins TRBV7-5 to TRBJ2-3; the D call in the table, TRBD2, was not verified against the DNA. TRBV7-5 is deemed a pseudogene. The CDR3 has 15 residues. CDR3 in amino acids: CVRSLGQTSTDTQYF. The CDR3 bases are TGTGTCAGAAGCTTAGGGCAGACTAGCACAGATACGCAGTATTTT.

This clone was picked up a small number of times. The chain has TRBV14 and TRBJ2-2, with 9 positions matching TRBD1. CDR1 is SGHDN, CDR2 FVKESK, per germline. This CDR3 region has 16 residues. The V gene end was trimmed by 4 bases and the J gene end by 4 bases; junction bases not matched to a gene: 7. CDR3 sequence (DNA): TGTGCCAGCAGCCCACTAGACAGGGGGAGCACCGGGGAGCTGTTTTTT. Its translation: CASSPLDRGSTGELFF.

This chain connects TRBV2 to TRBJ2-1; D may be TRBD1 (5 bases). The CDR3 is 12 amino acids. V lost 5 bases to trimming and J lost 5 bases, with 7 bases between them. Germline-derived CDR1 and CDR2 are SNHLY and FYNNEI. The CDR3 here is CASSLTDNEQFF. For the CDR3, the DNA is TGTGCCAGCAGTTTGACAGACAATGAGCAGTTCTTC.

The rearrangement joins TRBV19 to TRBJ2-3, with a possible D match to TRBD1 (5 bases). This CDR3 comprises 13 residues. Germline CDR1 is LNHDA and CDR2 is SQIVND (reference sequence). V was cut by 9 bases and J by 1 base, with 11 bases left in between. For the CDR3, the DNA is TGTGCCAGCTCAGGGCCTGGCACAGATACGCAGTATTTT. As protein: CASSGPGTDTQYF.

J is TRBJ2-5 and V is TRBV27; D not certain. V lost 4 bases, J lost 4 bases, and 22 bases lay in between. CDR3 length: 17 residues. Per the germline V gene, CDR1 is MNHEY and CDR2 is SMNVEV (reference sequence). In nucleotides, the CDR3 is TGTGCCAGCAGTTCTAACTTGAGAAGCAGTATTATAGAGACCCAGTACTTC. Its translation is CASSSNLRSSIIETQYF.

This chain links TRBV28 with TRBJ1-1; the match to TRBD1 covers 8 bases. This CDR3 comprises 15 residues. Germline loops: CDR1 MDHEN, CDR2 SYDVKM. Trimming at V came to 4 bases and at J to 1 base, leaving 5 bases not matched to a gene. CDR3 in amino acids: CASSSGGAENTEAFF. In DNA form, the CDR3 reads TGTGCCAGCAGTTCAGGGGGCGCGGAGAACACTGAAGCTTTCTTT.

In its sample, this clone was seen once. V is TRBV28 and J is TRBJ2-7; unclear D gene. There are 11 residues in the CDR3. Germline assignment: CDR1 MDHEN and CDR2 SYDVKM. V was trimmed by 9 bases and J by 7 bases, leaving 13 bases between them. The CDR3 here is CASLSMGEQYF. The CDR3 DNA sequence: TGTGCCAGTTTATCAATGGGGGAGCAGTACTTC.

In the case of this clone: Different DNA sequences within this sample yield the same CDR3. This rearrangement joins TRBV27 to TRBJ2-7; no clear D gene. The CDR3 is 15 residues long. CDR1 and CDR2 from the germline V gene are MNHEY and SMNVEV (reference sequence). Trimming shortened V by 3 bases and J by 2 bases, and 14 bases separated the two germline ends. This CDR3 is CASSFGLPGTYEQYF. Written as DNA, the CDR3 is TGTGCCAGCAGTTTTGGGCTCCCTGGAACCTACGAGCAGTACTTC.

The chain joins TRBV6-1 to TRBJ2-4; D gene ambiguous. In germline, CDR1 is MNHNS, CDR2 SASEGT. The CDR3 sequence is 15 residues long. Trimming removed 3 bases from V and 0 bases from J, with 9 bases in between. In nucleotides, the CDR3 is TGTGCCAGCAGTGATGGCAGCCCAGCCAAAAACATTCAGTACTTC. Amino acid sequence: CASSDGSPAKNIQYF.

The chain links TRBV28 to TRBJ2-7; D not certain. The CDR3 totals 13 residues. V dropped 5 bases and J dropped 5 bases, with 13 bases sitting between them. From germline, CDR1 is MDHEN and CDR2 SYDVKM. The CDR3 spells CASSPRSPDEQYF. CDR3 DNA: TGTGCCAGCAGTCCCCGGTCTCCCGACGAGCAGTACTTC.

The chain joins TRBV2 to TRBJ1-2, with D possibly matching TRBD1 (6 bases). The V end was cut by 4 bases, the J end by 5 bases, with 11 bases between. The CDR3 is made up of 13 amino acids. Germline assignment: CDR1 SNHLY and CDR2 FYNNEI. CDR3 in amino acids: CASSGGGAYGYTF. For the CDR3, the DNA is TGTGCCAGCAGTGGAGGGGGGGCATATGGCTACACCTTC.

This chain links TRBV5-6 with TRBJ1-4; D unresolved. Germline CDR1 and CDR2: SGHDT and YYEEEE. The CDR3 loop spans 15 amino acids. Trimming left V 0 bases short and J 7 bases short, with 13 bases between. Here the CDR3 DNA reads TGTGCCAGCAGCTTGGTTGGGATATCGGGTGAAAAACTGTTTTTT. As protein: CASSLVGISGEKLFF.

The genes are TRBV20-1 and TRBJ1-4; 9 nucleotides line up with TRBD1. Per germline, CDR1 DFQATT and CDR2 SNEGSKA (reference sequence). This CDR3 has 14 residues. J was trimmed by 5 bases and V by 3 bases; bases with no gene match: 4. The CDR3 DNA sequence: TGCAGTGCTAGTAAGACAGGGGGAAATGAAAAACTGTTTTTT. This encodes CSASKTGGNEKLFF.

V is TRBV18 and J is TRBJ2-7, with D possibly matching TRBD2 (6 bases). Germline CDR1 reads KGHSH; CDR2 reads LQKENI. Trimming removed 6 bases from V and 4 bases from J, with 16 bases in between. The CDR3 covers 14 residues. DNA for the CDR3: TGTGCCAGCTCTCCGTATATGGGACTTTACGAGCAGTACTTC. Residues: CASSPYMGLYEQYF.

V is TRBV9 and J is TRBJ2-1, with D tentatively TRBD1 (5 bases). V lost 2 bases, J lost 3 bases, and 12 bases lay in between. This CDR3 comprises 15 residues. Germline V gene sequence: CDR1 SGDLS, CDR2 YYNGEE. The CDR3 nucleotides are TGTGCCAGCAGCGTTCAGGACAAGAACTACAATGAGCAGTTCTTC. As protein: CASSVQDKNYNEQFF.

This rearrangement joins TRBV7-3 to TRBJ2-7, with D tentatively TRBD2 (5 bases). V gave up 5 bases and J gave up 7 bases, with 15 bases separating them. The CDR3 length is 13 residues. Germline CDR1 SGHTA, CDR2 FQGTGA. For the CDR3, the DNA is TGTGCCAGCAGCAGGGCGGGTACTTCTGAGCAGTACTTC. Translating it yields CASSRAGTSEQYF.

In the case of this clone: The junction departs from germline at one end; a sequencing error may be responsible. The chain uses TRBV29-1 and TRBJ2-7; a possible D gene is TRBD1 (5 bases). Germline V CDR1 and CDR2: SQVTM, ANQGSEA. The CDR3 sequence is 13 residues long. CDR3 sequence reads: CSVEGFRVGEQYF. CDR3 DNA sequence: TGCAGCGTCGAAGGATTCAGGGTCGGGGAGCAGTACTTC.

Only a few counts were recorded for this clone. The chain carries TRBV28 and TRBJ1-1; 7 bases fit TRBD1. CDR1 and CDR2 (germline): MDHEN, SYDVKM. The CDR3 runs to 16 residues. V shed 5 bases and J 3 bases; nucleotides not matched to a gene: 12. Here the CDR3 reads CASSPWDSKGDTEAFF. CDR3 bases: TGTGCCAGCAGTCCTTGGGACAGTAAAGGGGACACTGAAGCTTTCTTT. Combining the CDR3 with reference TRBV28 and TRBJ1-1 gives the whole variable domain DVKVTQSSRYLVKRTGEKVFLECVQDMDHENMFWYRQDPGLGLRLIYFSYDVKMKEKGDIPEGYSVSREKKERFSLILESASTNQTSMYLCASSPWDSKGDTEAFFGQGTRLTVV.

The chain links TRBV5-1 to TRBJ1-1; D not resolved. Trimming left V 5 bases short and J 0 bases short, with 11 bases between. The CDR3 spans 14 residues. Germline V gene sequence: CDR1 SGHRS, CDR2 YFSETQ. The CDR3: CASRIGNMNTEAFF. The CDR3 DNA reads as TGCGCCAGCAGGATAGGCAATATGAACACTGAAGCTTTCTTT. The entire variable domain, with the rest obtained from reference TRBV5-1 and TRBJ1-1, is as follows: KAGVTQTPRYLIKTRGQQVTLSCSPISGHRSVSWYQQTPGQGLQFLFEYFSETQRNKGNFPGRFSGRQFSNSRSEMNVSTLELGDSALYLCASRIGNMNTEAFFGQGTRLTVV.

The chain carries TRBV4-1 and TRBJ1-3; perhaps TRBD1 as D (5 bases). The CDR3 totals 17 residues. Trimming removed 2 bases from V and 0 bases from J, with 14 bases in between. The germline gives CDR1 MGHRA, CDR2 YSYEKL. The CDR3 bases are TGCGCCAGCAGCCAAAGGTGGGGGATCTACTCTGGAAACACCATATATTTT. It specifies CASSQRWGIYSGNTIYF.

J is TRBJ1-1 and V is TRBV19; 10 positions agree with TRBD1. The CDR3 extends over 15 amino acids. Germline V gene lookup returns CDR1 LNHDA and CDR2 SQIVND (reference sequence). The J segment lost 2 bases and the V segment lost 5 bases, leaving 5 bases of the junction unmatched. The CDR3 DNA reads as TGTGCCAGTAGTCAACGGGACAGGGGCAACACTGAAGCTTTCTTT. Translated: CASSQRDRGNTEAFF.

The chain employs TRBV28 and TRBJ2-7, with D perhaps TRBD2 (6 bases). Germline V lookup: CDR1 MDHEN, CDR2 SYDVKM. The CDR3 is 16 residues long. Trimming took 4 bases from V and 3 from J, leaving 19 bases between them. DNA of the CDR3: TGTGCCAGCAGTTCACTCATACCGGGACTGAACTACGAGCAGTACTTC. As protein: CASSSLIPGLNYEQYF.

The rearrangement joins TRBV19 to TRBJ1-5; D is ambiguous. This CDR3 is built from 15 residues. CDR1 and CDR2 (germline): LNHDA, SQIVND (reference sequence). Trimming removed 3 bases at V and 4 bases at J, with 13 bases between. The CDR3 region is CASSIIGMGNQPQHF. CDR3 coding DNA: TGTGCCAGTAGTATCATAGGGATGGGTAATCAGCCCCAGCATTTT. Using reference TRBV19 and TRBJ1-5 for the parts outside the CDR3, the full variable domain is DGGITQSPKYLFRKEGQNVTLSCEQNLNHDAMYWYRQDPGQGLRLIYYSQIVNDFQKGDIAEGYSVSREKKESFPLTVTSAQKNPTAFYLCASSIIGMGNQPQHFGDGTRLSIL.